The 9 T cell receptor beta chains reported below all come from one sample, sequenced in a study of radiation and T cells in renal cell carcinoma. The method was immunoSEQ multiplex PCR; TCRdb's version includes in-frame clones alone and lacks a portion of them. The sample lists about 150,000 clones; 80% to 90% were seen once. Time point in this sample: blood 4 weeks post-SBRT, at nephrectomy. Noted treatment: 15 Gy SBRT to primary tumor, nephrectomy 4 weeks later. The material was blood, obtained from a patient whose treatment included radiotherapy and nephrectomy. These TCRs come from a woman in her fifties or sixties with renal cell carcinoma.

The chain joins TRBV28 to TRBJ2-7; TRBD1 matches 7 bases. The CDR3 has 14 amino acids. Germline V gene data show CDR1 as MDHEN and CDR2 as SYDVKM. The J segment lost 3 bases and the V segment lost 5 bases, leaving 7 bases of the junction unmatched. DNA of the CDR3: TGTGCCAGCAGTCAGCGACAGGGTGGCTACGAGCAGTACTTC. This gives the protein CASSQRQGGYEQYF.

This clone appeared a single time. V gene TRBV19 combines with J gene TRBJ1-6; 7 nucleotides line up with TRBD1. The germline gives CDR1 LNHDA, CDR2 SQIVND (reference sequence). The CDR3 is made up of 15 amino acids. The V gene end was trimmed by 6 bases and the J gene end by 7 bases; junction bases not matched to a gene: 9. The CDR3 sequence: CASRVGQERNSPLHF. For the CDR3, the DNA is TGTGCCAGTAGGGTCGGACAGGAGCGAAATTCACCCCTCCACTTT. The whole variable domain, filled in from reference TRBV19 and TRBJ1-6, reads DGGITQSPKYLFRKEGQNVTLSCEQNLNHDAMYWYRQDPGQGLRLIYYSQIVNDFQKGDIAEGYSVSREKKESFPLTVTSAQKNPTAFYLCASRVGQERNSPLHFGNGTRLTVT.

The chain is built from TRBV7-9 and TRBJ1-4; 8 bases fit TRBD1. Germline V gene lookup returns CDR1 SEHNR and CDR2 FQNEAQ (reference sequence). This CDR3 has 17 residues. V was pared by 5 bases and J by 8 bases, with 16 bases of the junction left unmatched. CDR3 in amino acids: CASSRDPTTGDGEKLFF. CDR3 nucleotides: TGTGCCAGCAGCCGAGACCCAACGACAGGGGACGGCGAAAAACTGTTTTTT.

A note on this clone: This likely comes from a read error, as the CDR3 has no conserved phenylalanine or tryptophan at its end. The DNA is omitted, as the CDR3 cannot be located on it reliably, and the CDR3 follows TCRdb's listing. The V call is TRBV7-2, the J call TRBJ2-3; TRBD2, the table's D call, was not compared with the DNA. CDR1 is SGHTA and CDR2 is FQGNSA in the germline V gene. The CDR3 is 14 amino acids long, termini counted. CDR3 in amino acids: CASSFYASSGGAML.

This clone appeared a single time. The chain employs TRBV7-2 and TRBJ1-1, with a tentative D call TRBD1 (6 bases). Germline V lookup: CDR1 SGHTA, CDR2 FQGNSA. CDR3 length: 15 residues. V lost 7 bases to trimming and J lost 4 bases, with 19 bases between them. For the CDR3, the DNA is TGTGCCAGCACCCCGGGGGCCATTACGAGCACTGAAGCTTTCTTT. Its protein product is CASTPGAITSTEAFF.

This chain links TRBV7-9 with TRBJ2-3, with 7 positions matching TRBD2. The germline V gene encodes CDR1 SEHNR and CDR2 FQNEAQ (reference sequence). There are 13 residues in the CDR3. Trimming removed 8 bases from V and 4 bases from J; junction bases left unmatched: 6. CDR3 sequence (DNA): TGTGCCAGCCGCCTAGCGGATCCAGATACGCAGTATTTT. Translating gives CASRLADPDTQYF.

The genes are TRBV7-9 and TRBJ1-6; D is unresolved. The germline V and J ends were trimmed by 0 bases and 6 bases, with 0 bases remaining between them. This CDR3 has 12 amino acids. The germline CDR1 and CDR2 sequences are SEHNR and FQNEAQ (reference sequence). CDR3: CASSLANSPLHF. CDR3 nucleotide sequence: TGTGCCAGCAGCTTAGCTAATTCACCCCTCCACTTT.

There are a few counts of this clone. At one end the junction does not follow the germline gene, possibly because of a read error. V is TRBV7-4 and J is TRBJ2-2; D call uncertain. The CDR3 runs to 16 residues. The germline V gene encodes CDR1 SGHVT and CDR2 SQSDAQ. CDR3 DNA: TGTGCCAGCAGCTTAAGGTCGTGTCCGAACCCCGGGGAGCTGTTTTTT. Translating gives CASSLRSCPNPGELFF.

V and J are TRBV7-2 and TRBJ2-7; TRBD2 agrees at 7 bases. This CDR3 contains 14 residues. J gave up 2 bases and V 4 bases, and 5 bases lay outside the gene matches. CDR1 SGHTA and CDR2 FQGNSA come from the germline V gene. The CDR3 loop is CASSWSGAAYEQYF. DNA for the CDR3: TGTGCCAGCAGCTGGAGCGGGGCCGCCTACGAGCAGTACTTC.